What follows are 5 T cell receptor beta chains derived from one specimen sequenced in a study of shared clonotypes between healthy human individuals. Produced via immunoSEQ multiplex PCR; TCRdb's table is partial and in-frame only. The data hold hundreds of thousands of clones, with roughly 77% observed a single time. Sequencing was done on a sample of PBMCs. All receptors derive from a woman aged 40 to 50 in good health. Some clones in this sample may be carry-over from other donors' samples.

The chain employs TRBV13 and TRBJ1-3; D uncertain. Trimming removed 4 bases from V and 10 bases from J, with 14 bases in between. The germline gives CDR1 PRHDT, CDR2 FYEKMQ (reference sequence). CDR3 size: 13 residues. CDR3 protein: CASSSPGVRTIYF. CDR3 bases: TGTGCCAGCAGCTCCCCCGGGGTCCGGACCATATATTTT. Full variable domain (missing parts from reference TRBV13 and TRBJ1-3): AAGVIQSPRHLIKEKRETATLKCYPIPRHDTVYWYQQGPGQDPQFLISFYEKMQSDKGSIPDRFSAQQFSDYHSELNMSSLELGDSALYFCASSSPGVRTIYFGEGSWLTVV.

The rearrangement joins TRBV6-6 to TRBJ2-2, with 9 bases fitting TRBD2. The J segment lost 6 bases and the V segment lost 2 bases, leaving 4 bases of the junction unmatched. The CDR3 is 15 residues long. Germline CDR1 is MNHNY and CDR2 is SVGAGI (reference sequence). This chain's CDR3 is CASSYRGTSSGELFF. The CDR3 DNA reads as TGTGCCAGCAGTTACCGAGGGACTAGCTCCGGGGAGCTGTTTTTT.

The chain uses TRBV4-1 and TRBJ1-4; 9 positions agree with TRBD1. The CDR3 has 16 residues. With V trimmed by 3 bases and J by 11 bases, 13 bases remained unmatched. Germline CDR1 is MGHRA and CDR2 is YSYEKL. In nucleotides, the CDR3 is TGCGCCAGCAGCCAGGGACAGGGACGGACGCACCGTAAACTGTTTTTT. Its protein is CASSQGQGRTHRKLFF.

CDR3 region: CASSPSGRAYEQYF. The CDR3 DNA follows: TGTGCCAGCTCACCTTCCGGGAGAGCCTACGAGCAGTACTTC. The chain recombines TRBV18 with TRBJ2-7; D is perhaps TRBD2 (6 bases). Germline assignment: CDR1 KGHSH and CDR2 LQKENI. There are 14 residues in the CDR3. Trimming cost V 3 bases and J 2 bases, with 11 bases left between them.

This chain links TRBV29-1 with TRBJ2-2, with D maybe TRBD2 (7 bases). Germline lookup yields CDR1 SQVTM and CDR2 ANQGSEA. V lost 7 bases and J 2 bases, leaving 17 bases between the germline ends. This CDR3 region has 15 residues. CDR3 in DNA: TGCAGCGCTCTACGGGGAGGGGGAAACACCGGGGAGCTGTTTTTT. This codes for CSALRGGGNTGELFF.